A single sample gave rise to the 27 T cell receptor beta chains below, sequenced in a study of cytomegalovirus exposure and HLA in healthy donors. The PCR made use of 60 Vbeta and 13 Jbeta primers. Sequencing was performed with immunoSEQ multiplex PCR; in TCRdb, only in-frame clones are kept and a portion is missing. The table shows under 200,000 clones, with around 84% occurring only once. Sequencing was carried out using PBMCs. Every receptor here comes from a woman aged 50 to 60 in good health and CMV-seropositive.

The chain carries TRBV2 and TRBJ2-3; 10 nucleotides line up with TRBD2. Per the germline V gene, CDR1 is SNHLY and CDR2 is FYNNEI. The CDR3 has 15 residues. V lost 7 bases to trimming and J lost 4 bases; unmatched junction nucleotides: 8. The CDR3 sequence: CASKLAGVSADTQYF. CDR3 DNA sequence: TGTGCCAGCAAGCTAGCGGGGGTTTCAGCAGATACGCAGTATTTT.

This clone was counted once. V gene TRBV6-1 combines with J gene TRBJ1-1; TRBD1 is a possible D gene (6 bases). The germline CDR1 and CDR2 sequences are MNHNS and SASEGT. V was trimmed by 8 bases and J by 2 bases, leaving 12 bases between them. The CDR3 loop spans 13 amino acids. The DNA of the CDR3 is TGTGCCAGCGGTACAGGGTCCAACACTGAAGCTTTCTTT. Amino acid sequence: CASGTGSNTEAFF.

The chain joins TRBV15 to TRBJ2-2; D remains ambiguous. CDR1 is LNHNV, CDR2 YYDKDF, per germline (reference sequence). The CDR3 has 15 residues. Trimming cost V 5 bases and J 7 bases, with 17 bases left between them. The CDR3 bases are TGTGCCACCAGCCCCGCGAGGAGCGAAGTCGGGGAGCTGTTTTTT. This gives the protein CATSPARSEVGELFF.

The chain carries TRBV4-1 and TRBJ2-1; 8 bases fit TRBD2. Germline V CDR1 and CDR2: MGHRA, YSYEKL. CDR3 size: 16 residues. Trimming took 0 bases from V and 3 from J; bases not matched to a gene: 4. The CDR3 sequence is CASSQDIGGVYNEQFF. For the CDR3, the DNA is TGCGCCAGCAGCCAAGATATCGGGGGGGTCTACAATGAGCAGTTCTTC.

The sample holds a few counts of this clone. This chain connects TRBV6-1 to TRBJ2-5; TRBD1 agrees at 8 bases. With V trimmed by 1 base and J by 6 bases, 7 bases remained unmatched. This CDR3 is 15 amino acids long. Germline V gene sequence: CDR1 MNHNS, CDR2 SASEGT. CDR3 DNA: TGTGCCAGCAGTGAAGGGACAGGGAGTGGAAAGACCCAGTACTTC. The encoded protein is CASSEGTGSGKTQYF.

This clone was seen a few times. The rearrangement uses TRBV23-1 and TRBJ1-4; D possibly corresponds to TRBD1 (6 bases). TRBV23-1 is labeled an ORF, and its function is uncertain. Deletions cut 5 bases from V and 4 bases from J, with 17 bases between. This CDR3 has 16 residues. Written as DNA, the CDR3 is TGCGCCAGCAGTAACTACGGACAGCCCGATAATGAAAAACTGTTTTTT. As protein: CASSNYGQPDNEKLFF.

The chain joins TRBV29-1 to TRBJ1-2; 7 bases match TRBD1. Germline assignment: CDR1 SQVTM and CDR2 ANQGSEA. V lost 4 bases and J lost 0; bases outside the gene matches: 11. The CDR3 spans 16 residues. The CDR3 here is CSVAFVGGTANYGYTF. Written as DNA, the CDR3 is TGCAGCGTTGCCTTCGTAGGCGGGACAGCTAACTATGGCTACACCTTC.

This clone was seen only once. V is TRBV19 and J is TRBJ2-3; perhaps TRBD2 as D (5 bases). With 7 bases removed from V and 8 bases from J, the gap between germline ends came to 10 bases. From germline, CDR1 is LNHDA and CDR2 SQIVND (reference sequence). The CDR3 contains 11 residues. For the CDR3, the DNA is TGTGCCAGTAAGGACTTTATTACGCAGTATTTT. This encodes CASKDFITQYF.

The chain employs TRBV4-2 and TRBJ1-4; 7 positions match TRBD1. Per germline, CDR1 LGHNA and CDR2 YNFKEQ. J lost 8 bases, V lost 3 bases, and 12 bases had no gene match. The CDR3 length is 16 residues. DNA of the CDR3: TGTGCCAGCAGCCATGGCATGGGACAGCATGTCGAAAAACTGTTTTTT. Amino acid sequence: CASSHGMGQHVEKLFF.

The J gene is TRBJ1-3, the V gene TRBV5-4; 15 bases agree with TRBD2. TRBJ2-2 explains the end of the DNA better; the J call may be wrong. Germline-derived CDR1 and CDR2 are SGHNT and YYREEE (reference sequence). The CDR3 totals 16 residues. CDR3 sequence: CASSWTSGGAAGELFF. The CDR3 nucleotides read TGTGCCAGCAGCTGGACTAGCGGGGGGGCCGCCGGGGAGCTGTTTTTT.

The chain is built from TRBV6-6 and TRBJ1-1; 8 nucleotides agree with TRBD1. With V trimmed by 5 bases and J by 7 bases, 12 bases remained unmatched. Germline CDR1 is MNHNY and CDR2 is SVGAGI (reference sequence). This CDR3 spans 15 amino acids. In DNA, the CDR3 is TGTGCCAGCAGTGACCCCGGGACAGGAATATATGAAGCTTTCTTT. It translates to CASSDPGTGIYEAFF.

This chain uses TRBV27 with TRBJ2-7; 8 bases match TRBD2. The CDR3 loop spans 17 amino acids. Germline assignment: CDR1 MNHEY and CDR2 SMNVEV (reference sequence). V lost 8 bases to trimming and J lost 3 bases; unmatched junction nucleotides: 18. The CDR3 coding sequence is TGTGCCAGCTCCACTAGCGGCAAAACAACCGCTTACTACGAGCAGTACTTC. Protein: CASSTSGKTTAYYEQYF.

The V and J genes are TRBV9 and TRBJ2-1; 10 bases are a match to TRBD2. This CDR3 comprises 15 residues. CDR1 is SGDLS and CDR2 is YYNGEE in the germline V gene. V trimming: 4 bases; J trimming: 0 bases; junction bases outside the gene matches: 1. In DNA, the CDR3 is TGTGCCAGCAGCCCTAGCGGGAGCTCCTACAATGAGCAGTTCTTC. Its protein product is CASSPSGSSYNEQFF.

Points on this clone: One end of the junction is discordant with germline, which a read error may explain. This sequence joins TRBV7-7 and TRBJ2-1; TRBD2 is a possible D gene (6 bases). Germline assignment: CDR1 SSHAT and CDR2 FNYEAQ (reference sequence). This CDR3 contains 17 residues. DNA of the CDR3: TGTGCTAGCAGCGAGGCCGTATCCGGGGGAGTGTTCAGTGAGCAGTTCTTC. Amino acids: CASSEAVSGGVFSEQFF.

The chain couples TRBV7-2 to TRBJ2-7, with TRBD1 matching 7 bases. Trimming removed 5 bases from V and 0 bases from J; junction bases left unmatched: 4. The CDR3 loop spans 14 amino acids. The germline gives CDR1 SGHTA, CDR2 FQGNSA. CDR3 nucleotides: TGTGCCAGCAGCATGACAGGGAGCTCCTACGAGCAGTACTTC. It yields the protein CASSMTGSSYEQYF.

This chain uses TRBV19 with TRBJ1-5; TRBD1 matches 7 bases. Per germline, CDR1 LNHDA and CDR2 SQIVND (reference sequence). CDR3 size: 18 residues. J lost 3 bases, V lost 2 bases, and 13 bases had no gene match. The CDR3 coding sequence is TGTGCCAGTAGTATATTGGCAGGGGGGCTGGGAAACAATCAGCCCCAGCATTTT. As protein: CASSILAGGLGNNQPQHF. Looking up the rest from reference TRBV19 and TRBJ1-5 gives the full variable domain: DGGITQSPKYLFRKEGQNVTLSCEQNLNHDAMYWYRQDPGQGLRLIYYSQIVNDFQKGDIAEGYSVSREKKESFPLTVTSAQKNPTAFYLCASSILAGGLGNNQPQHFGDGTRLSIL.

The gene calls are TRBV19 and TRBJ1-5, with D unresolved. The CDR3 runs 17 residues. Germline V CDR1 and CDR2: LNHDA, SQIVND (reference sequence). V gave up 3 bases and J gave up 5 bases, with 20 bases separating them. CDR3 bases: TGTGCCAGTAGTATCGCCCGGGATTACAAGACTTATCAGCCCCAGCATTTT. As protein: CASSIARDYKTYQPQHF.

The chain couples TRBV18 to TRBJ1-1; D gene ambiguous. CDR3 length: 13 amino acids. From germline, CDR1 is KGHSH and CDR2 LQKENI. The V and J ends lost 3 bases and 3 bases respectively, with 8 bases between them. This chain's CDR3 is CASSPGPDTEAFF. CDR3 DNA sequence: TGTGCCAGCTCACCTGGTCCGGACACTGAAGCTTTCTTT.

This rearrangement joins TRBV11-2 to TRBJ1-1; 7 nucleotides match TRBD1. CDR1 and CDR2 from the germline V gene are SGHAT and FQNNGV. V was pared by 5 bases and J by 0 bases, with 3 bases of the junction left unmatched. The CDR3 has 14 residues. CDR3 amino acids: CASSPTGMNTEAFF. CDR3 nucleotide sequence: TGTGCCAGCAGCCCGACAGGGATGAACACTGAAGCTTTCTTT.

The CDR3 DNA follows: TGCGCCAGCAGCCAAGTTCTCGGGGTACAGCTCACAGATACGCAGTATTTT. This sequence encodes CASSQVLGVQLTDTQYF. The chain joins TRBV4-3 to TRBJ2-3; TRBD2 might be the D (5 bases). Germline values: CDR1 LGHNA, CDR2 YSLEER. The germline V and J ends were trimmed by 1 base and 2 bases, with 16 bases remaining between them. This CDR3 contains 17 residues.

CDR3 amino acids: CASSVAPGNYGYTF. As DNA, the CDR3 is TGTGCCAGCAGCGTAGCTCCAGGAAACTATGGCTACACCTTC. J is TRBJ1-2 and V is TRBV9; D not resolved. This CDR3 is built from 14 residues. CDR1 and CDR2 from the germline V gene are SGDLS and YYNGEE. Trimming took 0 bases from V and 2 from J, leaving 8 bases between them.

The chain carries TRBV2 and TRBJ1-3; 7 bases line up with TRBD1. Trimming took 5 bases from V and 0 from J; bases not matched to a gene: 4. Germline loops: CDR1 SNHLY, CDR2 FYNNEI. There are 15 residues in the CDR3. In DNA form, the CDR3 reads TGTGCCAGCAGTCCCGGGACAGTCTCTGGAAACACCATATATTTT. Translated, it gives CASSPGTVSGNTIYF.

The chain recombines TRBV19 with TRBJ1-1; D may be TRBD1 (6 bases). Germline-derived CDR1 and CDR2 are LNHDA and SQIVND (reference sequence). This CDR3 has 15 amino acids. V was clipped by 7 bases and J by 2 bases, with 17 bases between them. The DNA for the CDR3 is TGTGCCAGTAACTCCTTCGACAGGTTCAACACTGAAGCTTTCTTT. It translates to CASNSFDRFNTEAFF.

On this clone itself: The same CDR3 is also encoded by other DNA sequences in this sample. CDR3 sequence reads: CASSGLAGYEQFF. As DNA, the CDR3 is TGCGCCAGCTCGGGACTAGCGGGCTATGAGCAGTTCTTC. The gene calls are TRBV10-1 and TRBJ2-1, with 12 bases matching TRBD2. The CDR3 length is 13 residues. J was trimmed by 8 bases and V by 8 bases; bases with no gene match: 4. Germline values: CDR1 WNHNN, CDR2 SYGVQD (reference sequence).

The V gene is TRBV4-2, the J gene TRBJ1-1; 7 bases map to TRBD1. The CDR3 has 13 amino acids. The trim removed 5 bases at V and 6 bases at J, leaving 6 bases unmatched. Looked up from germline, CDR1 is LGHNA and CDR2 is YNFKEQ. The CDR3 here is CASSLDRDPEAFF. The CDR3 DNA reads as TGTGCCAGCAGCTTAGACAGGGACCCTGAAGCTTTCTTT.

The chain has TRBV7-2 and TRBJ2-5; TRBD1 matches 10 bases. The CDR3 runs 14 residues. Per germline, CDR1 SGHTA and CDR2 FQGNSA. V shed 5 bases and J 11 bases; nucleotides not matched to a gene: 11. The CDR3 DNA reads as TGTGCCAGCAGCCCCCCGGGACAGGGGTTAGAGCAGTACTTC. This encodes CASSPPGQGLEQYF.

This clone came up a few times. The gene calls are TRBV6-1 and TRBJ2-2; perhaps TRBD1 as D (6 bases). This CDR3 region has 14 residues. Germline V gene lookup returns CDR1 MNHNS and CDR2 SASEGT. Trimming shortened V by 4 bases and J by 3 bases, and 9 bases separated the two germline ends. CDR3 in amino acids: CASSGDTYTGELFF. CDR3 DNA: TGTGCCAGCAGTGGGGACACTTACACCGGGGAGCTGTTTTTT.